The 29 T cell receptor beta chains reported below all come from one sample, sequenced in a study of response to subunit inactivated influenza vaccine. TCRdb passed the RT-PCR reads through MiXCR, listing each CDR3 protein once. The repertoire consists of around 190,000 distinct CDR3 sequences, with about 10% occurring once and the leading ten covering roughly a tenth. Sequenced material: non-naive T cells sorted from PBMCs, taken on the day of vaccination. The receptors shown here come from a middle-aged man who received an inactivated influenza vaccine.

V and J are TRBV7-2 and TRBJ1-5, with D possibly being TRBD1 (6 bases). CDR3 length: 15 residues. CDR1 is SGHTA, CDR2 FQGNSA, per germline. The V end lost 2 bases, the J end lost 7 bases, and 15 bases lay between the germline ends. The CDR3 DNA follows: TGTGCCAGCAGCTTATTAGCCAGGGGAGGCCAGCCCCAGCATTTT. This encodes CASSLLARGGQPQHF.

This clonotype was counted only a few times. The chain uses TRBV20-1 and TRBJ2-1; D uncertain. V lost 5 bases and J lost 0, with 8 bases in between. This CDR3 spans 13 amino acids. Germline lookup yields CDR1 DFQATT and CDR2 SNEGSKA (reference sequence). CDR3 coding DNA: TGCAGTGCTCCGGCGAGCTCCTACAATGAGCAGTTCTTC. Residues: CSAPASSYNEQFF.

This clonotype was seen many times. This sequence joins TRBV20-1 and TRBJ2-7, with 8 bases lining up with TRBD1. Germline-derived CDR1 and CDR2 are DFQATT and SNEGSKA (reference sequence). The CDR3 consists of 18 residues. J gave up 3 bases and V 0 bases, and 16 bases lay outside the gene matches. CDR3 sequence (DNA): TGCAGTGCTAGAGATATCGCGGCAGGGGGCCACCTAATCTACGAGCAGTACTTC. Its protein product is CSARDIAAGGHLIYEQYF.

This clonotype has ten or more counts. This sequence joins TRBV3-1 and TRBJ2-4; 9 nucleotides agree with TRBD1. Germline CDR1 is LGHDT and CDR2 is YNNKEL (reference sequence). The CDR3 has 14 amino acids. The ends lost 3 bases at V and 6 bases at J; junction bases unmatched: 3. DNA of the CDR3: TGTGCCAGCAGCCAGCCGGGACAGGGAAACATTCAGTACTTC. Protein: CASSQPGQGNIQYF. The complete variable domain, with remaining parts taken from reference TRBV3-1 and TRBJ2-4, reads DTAVSQTPKYLVTQMGNDKSIKCEQNLGHDTMYWYKQDSKKFLKIMFSYNNKELIINETVPNRFSPKSPDKAHLNLHINSLELGDSAVYFCASSQPGQGNIQYFGAGTRLSVL.

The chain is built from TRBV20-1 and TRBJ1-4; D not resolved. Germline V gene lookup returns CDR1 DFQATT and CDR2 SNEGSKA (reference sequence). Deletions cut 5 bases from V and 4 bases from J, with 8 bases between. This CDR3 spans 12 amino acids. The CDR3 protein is CSAEQRNEKLFF. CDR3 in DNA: TGCAGTGCTGAACAACGTAATGAAAAACTGTTTTTT.

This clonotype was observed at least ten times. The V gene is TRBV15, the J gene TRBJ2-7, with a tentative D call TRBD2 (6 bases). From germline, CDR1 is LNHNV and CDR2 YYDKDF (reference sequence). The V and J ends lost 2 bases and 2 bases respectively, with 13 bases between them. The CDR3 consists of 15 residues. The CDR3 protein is CATSRWEAPAYEQYF. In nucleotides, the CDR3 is TGTGCCACCAGCAGATGGGAGGCACCCGCCTACGAGCAGTACTTC.

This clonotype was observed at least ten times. The CDR3 region has the DNA TGCGCCAGCCGGACAGGGTACATGGAAGAGACCCAGTACTTC. The encoded protein is CASRTGYMEETQYF. The J gene is TRBJ2-5, the V gene TRBV5-1; 8 bases match TRBD1. Germline CDR1 is SGHRS and CDR2 is YFSETQ. Trimming removed 7 bases from V and 3 bases from J; junction bases left unmatched: 8. This CDR3 is built from 14 residues.

CDR3 bases: TGCGCCAGCAGCCAGGGTTTTGAGTCCACTAATGAAAAACTGTTTTTT. This codes for CASSQGFESTNEKLFF. This chain uses TRBV4-3 with TRBJ1-4, with no clear D. Trimming cost V 3 bases and J 2 bases, with 13 bases left between them. Per germline, CDR1 LGHNA and CDR2 YSLEER. The length of the CDR3 is 16 residues.

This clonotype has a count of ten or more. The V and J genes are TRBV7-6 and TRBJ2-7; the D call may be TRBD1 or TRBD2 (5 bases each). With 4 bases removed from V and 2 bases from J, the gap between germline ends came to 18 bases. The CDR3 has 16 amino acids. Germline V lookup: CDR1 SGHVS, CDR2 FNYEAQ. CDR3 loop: CASSSRTGTPTYEQYF. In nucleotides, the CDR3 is TGTGCCAGCAGCTCCCGGACCGGGACCCCGACCTACGAGCAGTACTTC.

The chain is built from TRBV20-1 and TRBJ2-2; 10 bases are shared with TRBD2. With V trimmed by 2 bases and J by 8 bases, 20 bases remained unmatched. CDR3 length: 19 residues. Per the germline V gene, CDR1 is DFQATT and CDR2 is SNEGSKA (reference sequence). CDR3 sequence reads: CSARWWGRLAGGPGGELFF. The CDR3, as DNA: TGCAGTGCTAGATGGTGGGGCCGATTAGCGGGAGGCCCGGGGGGGGAGCTGTTTTTT.

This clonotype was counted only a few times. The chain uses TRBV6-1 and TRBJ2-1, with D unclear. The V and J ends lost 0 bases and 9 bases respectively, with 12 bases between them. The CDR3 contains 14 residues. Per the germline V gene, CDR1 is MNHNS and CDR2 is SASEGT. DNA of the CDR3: TGTGCCAGCAGTGAAGCGCAATTTTTTACTGAGCAGTTCTTC. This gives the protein CASSEAQFFTEQFF.

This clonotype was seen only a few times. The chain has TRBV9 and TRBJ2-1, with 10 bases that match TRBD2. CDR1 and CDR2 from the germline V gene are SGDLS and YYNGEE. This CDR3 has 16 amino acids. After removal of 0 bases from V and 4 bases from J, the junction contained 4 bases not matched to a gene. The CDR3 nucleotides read TGTGCCAGCAGCGTAGCGACTAGCGGGCGATACAATGAGCAGTTCTTC. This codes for CASSVATSGRYNEQFF.

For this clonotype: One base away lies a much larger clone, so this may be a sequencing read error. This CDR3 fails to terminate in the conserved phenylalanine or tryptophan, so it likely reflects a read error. The CDR3 loop reads CASTLLDHFFSGANVLTI. The CDR3 DNA sequence: TGTGCCAGCACCCTCTTGGACCATTTTTTCTCTGGGGCCAACGTCCTGACTATC. The V call is TRBV27, the J call TRBJ2-6, with unresolved D. Looked up from germline, CDR1 is MNHEY and CDR2 is SMNVEV (reference sequence). The ends were cut back, 7 bases at V and 0 bases at J, with 19 bases in the middle. The CDR3 covers 18 residues.

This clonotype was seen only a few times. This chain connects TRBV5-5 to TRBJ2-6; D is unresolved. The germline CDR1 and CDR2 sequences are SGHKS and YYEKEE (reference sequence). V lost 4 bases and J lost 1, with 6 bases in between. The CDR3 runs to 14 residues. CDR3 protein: CASSPSSGANVLTF. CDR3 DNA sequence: TGTGCCAGCAGCCCTTCGTCTGGGGCCAACGTCCTGACTTTC.

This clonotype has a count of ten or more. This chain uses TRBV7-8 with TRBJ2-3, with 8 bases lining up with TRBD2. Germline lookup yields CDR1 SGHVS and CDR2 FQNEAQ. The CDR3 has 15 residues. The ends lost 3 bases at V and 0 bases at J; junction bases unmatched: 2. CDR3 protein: CASSLSGGSTDTQYF. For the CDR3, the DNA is TGTGCCAGCAGCTTGAGCGGGGGTAGCACAGATACGCAGTATTTT. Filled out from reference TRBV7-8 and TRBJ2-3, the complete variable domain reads GAGVSQSPRYKVAKRGQDVALRCDPISGHVSLFWYQQALGQGPEFLTYFQNEAQLDKSGLPSDRFFAERPEGSVSTLKIQRTQQEDSAVYLCASSLSGGSTDTQYFGPGTRLTVL.

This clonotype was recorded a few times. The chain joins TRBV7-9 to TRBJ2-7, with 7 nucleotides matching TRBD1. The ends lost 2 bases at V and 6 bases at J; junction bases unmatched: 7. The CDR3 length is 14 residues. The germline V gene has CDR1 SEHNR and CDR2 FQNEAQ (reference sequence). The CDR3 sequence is CASSLPGGTLEQYF. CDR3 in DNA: TGTGCCAGCAGCTTACCAGGGGGTACGCTCGAGCAGTACTTC.

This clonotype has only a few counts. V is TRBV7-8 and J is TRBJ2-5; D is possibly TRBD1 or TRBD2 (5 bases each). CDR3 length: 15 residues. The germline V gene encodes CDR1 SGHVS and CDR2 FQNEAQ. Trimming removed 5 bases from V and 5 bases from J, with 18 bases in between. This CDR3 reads CASSGWDRRWETQYF. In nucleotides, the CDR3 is TGTGCCAGCAGCGGATGGGACCGGCGGTGGGAGACCCAGTACTTC.

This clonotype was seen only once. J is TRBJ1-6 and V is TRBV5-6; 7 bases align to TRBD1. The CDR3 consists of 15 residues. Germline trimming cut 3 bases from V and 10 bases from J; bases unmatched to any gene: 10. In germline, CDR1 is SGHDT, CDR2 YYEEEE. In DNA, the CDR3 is TGTGCCAGCAGCTCGGATACAGGGGCCCGATCACCCCTCCACTTT. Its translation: CASSSDTGARSPLHF. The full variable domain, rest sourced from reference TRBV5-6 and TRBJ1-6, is DAGVTQSPTHLIKTRGQQVTLRCSPKSGHDTVSWYQQALGQGPQFIFQYYEEEERQRGNFPDRFSGHQFPNYSSELNVNALLLGDSALYLCASSSDTGARSPLHFGNGTRLTVT.

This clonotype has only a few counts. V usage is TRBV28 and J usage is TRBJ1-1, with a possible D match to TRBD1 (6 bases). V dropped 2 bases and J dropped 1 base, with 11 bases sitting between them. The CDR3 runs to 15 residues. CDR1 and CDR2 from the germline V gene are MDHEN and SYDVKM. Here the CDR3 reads CASSLLRTANTEAFF. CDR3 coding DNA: TGTGCCAGCAGTTTACTCCGGACAGCGAACACTGAAGCTTTCTTT.

The CDR3 DNA sequence: TGTGCCAGCAGTTACGAGGGACCCTCTTTTTCTGGAAACACCATATATTTT. It yields the protein CASSYEGPSFSGNTIYF. The rearrangement joins TRBV6-5 to TRBJ1-3, with D possibly matching TRBD1 (5 bases). Trimming shortened V by 2 bases and J by 1 base, and 15 bases separated the two germline ends. Per the germline V gene, CDR1 is MNHEY and CDR2 is SVGAGI. This CDR3 has 17 residues.

The CDR3 loop reads CASSPKTGPSGEQYF. DNA of the CDR3: TGTGCCAGCAGCCCCAAAACCGGCCCTAGCGGGGAGCAGTACTTC. The gene calls are TRBV21-1 and TRBJ2-7; TRBD2 is the table's D call and was not checked against the DNA. TRBV21-1 is noted as a pseudogene. This CDR3 contains 15 residues.

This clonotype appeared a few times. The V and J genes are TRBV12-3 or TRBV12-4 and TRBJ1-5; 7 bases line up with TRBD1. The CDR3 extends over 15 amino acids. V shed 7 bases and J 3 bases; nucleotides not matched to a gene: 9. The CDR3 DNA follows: TGTGCCAGCAAGAAAGAGGGGGCCGTCAATCAGCCCCAGCATTTT. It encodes CASKKEGAVNQPQHF.

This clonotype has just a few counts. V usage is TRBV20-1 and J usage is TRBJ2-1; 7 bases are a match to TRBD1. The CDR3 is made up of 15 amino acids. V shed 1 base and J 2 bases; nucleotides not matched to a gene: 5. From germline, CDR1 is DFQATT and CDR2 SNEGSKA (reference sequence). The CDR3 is CSARGTGSTYNEQFF. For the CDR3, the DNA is TGCAGTGCTAGAGGGACAGGCAGTACCTACAATGAGCAGTTCTTC.

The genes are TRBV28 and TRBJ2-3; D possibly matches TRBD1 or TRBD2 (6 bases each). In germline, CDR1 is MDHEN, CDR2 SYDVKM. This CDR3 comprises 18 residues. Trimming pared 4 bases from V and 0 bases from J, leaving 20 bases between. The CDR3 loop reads CASSSVGGQFHSTDTQYF. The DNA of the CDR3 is TGTGCCAGCAGTTCGGTGGGGGGCCAATTTCATAGCACAGATACGCAGTATTTT.

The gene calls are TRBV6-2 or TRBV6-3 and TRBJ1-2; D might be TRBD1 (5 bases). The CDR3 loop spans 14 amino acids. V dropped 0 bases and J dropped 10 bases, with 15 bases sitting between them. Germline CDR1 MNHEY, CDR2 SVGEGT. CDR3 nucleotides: TGTGCCAGCAGTTACTCGTCACAGGCCAGAACCTACACCTTC. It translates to CASSYSSQARTYTF.

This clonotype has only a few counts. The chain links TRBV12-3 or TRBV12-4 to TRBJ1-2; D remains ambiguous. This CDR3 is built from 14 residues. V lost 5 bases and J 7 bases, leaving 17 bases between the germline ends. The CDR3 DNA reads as TGTGCCAGCAGTAGAGAGCGGACGCCGGCTGGCTACACCTTC. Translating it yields CASSRERTPAGYTF.

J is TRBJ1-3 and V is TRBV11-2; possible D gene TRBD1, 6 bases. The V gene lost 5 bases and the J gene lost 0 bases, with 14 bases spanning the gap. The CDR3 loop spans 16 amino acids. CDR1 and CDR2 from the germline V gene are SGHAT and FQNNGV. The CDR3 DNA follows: TGTGCCAGCAGCGCCCGGACAGTCGACTCTGGAAACACCATATATTTT. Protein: CASSARTVDSGNTIYF.

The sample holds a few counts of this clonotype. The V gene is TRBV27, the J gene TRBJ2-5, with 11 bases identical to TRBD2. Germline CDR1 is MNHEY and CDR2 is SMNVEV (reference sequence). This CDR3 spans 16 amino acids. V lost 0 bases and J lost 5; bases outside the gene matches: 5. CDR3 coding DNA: TGTGCCAGCAGTTTATCGGTAGCGGGAGGGTGGGAGACCCAGTACTTC. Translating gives CASSLSVAGGWETQYF.

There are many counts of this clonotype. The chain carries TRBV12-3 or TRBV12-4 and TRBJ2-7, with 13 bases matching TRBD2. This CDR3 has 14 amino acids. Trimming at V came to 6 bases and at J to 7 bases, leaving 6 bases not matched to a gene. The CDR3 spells CASRRGLAGIEQYF. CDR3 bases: TGTGCCAGCAGACGGGGACTAGCGGGGATAGAGCAGTACTTC.